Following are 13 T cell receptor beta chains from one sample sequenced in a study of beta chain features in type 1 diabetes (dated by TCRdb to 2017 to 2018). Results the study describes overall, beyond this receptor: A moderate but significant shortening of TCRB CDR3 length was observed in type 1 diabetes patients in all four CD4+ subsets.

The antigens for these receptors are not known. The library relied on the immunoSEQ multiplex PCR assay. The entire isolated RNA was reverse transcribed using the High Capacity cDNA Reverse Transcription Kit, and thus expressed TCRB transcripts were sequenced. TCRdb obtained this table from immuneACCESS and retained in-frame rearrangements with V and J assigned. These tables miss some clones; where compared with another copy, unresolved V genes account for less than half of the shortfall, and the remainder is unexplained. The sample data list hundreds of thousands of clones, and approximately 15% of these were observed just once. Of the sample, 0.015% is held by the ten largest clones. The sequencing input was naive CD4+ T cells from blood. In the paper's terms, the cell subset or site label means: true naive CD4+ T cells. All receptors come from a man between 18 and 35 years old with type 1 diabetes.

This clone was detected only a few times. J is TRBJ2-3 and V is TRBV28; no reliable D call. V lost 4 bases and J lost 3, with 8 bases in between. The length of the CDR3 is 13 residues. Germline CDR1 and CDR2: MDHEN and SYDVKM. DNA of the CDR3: TGTGCCAGCAGTTGGTCTAGTACAGATACGCAGTATTTT. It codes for CASSWSSTDTQYF.

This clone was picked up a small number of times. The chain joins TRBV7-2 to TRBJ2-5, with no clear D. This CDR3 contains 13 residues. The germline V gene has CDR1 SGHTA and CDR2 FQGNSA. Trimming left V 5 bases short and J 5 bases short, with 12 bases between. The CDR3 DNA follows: TGTGCCAGCAGCCTTACGAACTGGGAGACCCAGTACTTC. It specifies CASSLTNWETQYF.

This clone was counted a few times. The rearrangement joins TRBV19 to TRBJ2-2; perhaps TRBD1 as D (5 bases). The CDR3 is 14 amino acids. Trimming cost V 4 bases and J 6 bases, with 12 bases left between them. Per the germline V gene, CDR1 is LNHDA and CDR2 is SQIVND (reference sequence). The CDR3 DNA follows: TGTGCCAGTAGTACGAGACAGAGACCCGGGGAGCTGTTTTTT. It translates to CASSTRQRPGELFF. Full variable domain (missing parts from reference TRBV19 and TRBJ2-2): DGGITQSPKYLFRKEGQNVTLSCEQNLNHDAMYWYRQDPGQGLRLIYYSQIVNDFQKGDIAEGYSVSREKKESFPLTVTSAQKNPTAFYLCASSTRQRPGELFFGEGSRLTVL.

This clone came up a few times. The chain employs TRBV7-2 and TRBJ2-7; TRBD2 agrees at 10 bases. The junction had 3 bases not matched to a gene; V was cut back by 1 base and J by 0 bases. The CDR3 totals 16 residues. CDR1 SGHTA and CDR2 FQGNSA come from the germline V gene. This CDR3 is CASSLGRTSGSYEQYF. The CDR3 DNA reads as TGTGCCAGCAGCTTAGGGAGGACTAGCGGCTCCTACGAGCAGTACTTC. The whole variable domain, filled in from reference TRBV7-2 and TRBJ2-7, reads GAGVSQSPSNKVTEKGKDVELRCDPISGHTALYWYRQSLGQGLEFLIYFQGNSAPDKSGLPSDRFSAERTGGSVSTLTIQRTQQEDSAVYLCASSLGRTSGSYEQYFGPGTRLTVT.

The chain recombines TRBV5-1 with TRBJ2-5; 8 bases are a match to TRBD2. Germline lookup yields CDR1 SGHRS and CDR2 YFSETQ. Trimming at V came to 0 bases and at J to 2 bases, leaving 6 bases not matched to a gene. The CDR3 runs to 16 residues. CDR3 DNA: TGCGCCAGCAGCTTGGCCGGGCTAGCGGGTCAAGAGACCCAGTACTTC. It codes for CASSLAGLAGQETQYF.

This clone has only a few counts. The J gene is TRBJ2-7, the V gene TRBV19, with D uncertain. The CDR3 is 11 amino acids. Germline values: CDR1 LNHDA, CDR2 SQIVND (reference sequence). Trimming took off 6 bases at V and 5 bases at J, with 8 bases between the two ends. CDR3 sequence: CASRASDEQYF. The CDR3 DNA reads TGTGCCAGTAGGGCGAGCGACGAGCAGTACTTC.

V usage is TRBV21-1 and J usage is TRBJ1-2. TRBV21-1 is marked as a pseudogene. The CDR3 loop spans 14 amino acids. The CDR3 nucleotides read TGTGCCAGCAGCAAATCTCGTCCTGGAGATGGCTACACCTTC. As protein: CASSKSRPGDGYTF.

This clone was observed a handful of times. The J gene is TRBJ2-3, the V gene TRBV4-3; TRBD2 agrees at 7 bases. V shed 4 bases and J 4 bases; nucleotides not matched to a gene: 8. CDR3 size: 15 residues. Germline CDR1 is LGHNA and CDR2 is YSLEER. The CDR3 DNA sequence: TGCGCCAGCAGCCTTGTCCGGGGGGTTTCAGATACGCAGTATTTT. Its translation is CASSLVRGVSDTQYF.

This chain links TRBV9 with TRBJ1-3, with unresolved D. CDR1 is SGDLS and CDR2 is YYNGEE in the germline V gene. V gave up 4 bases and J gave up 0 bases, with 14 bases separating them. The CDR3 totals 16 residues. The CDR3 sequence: CASSPTGGNSGNTIYF. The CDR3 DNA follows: TGTGCCAGCAGCCCCACCGGCGGCAACTCTGGAAACACCATATATTTT.

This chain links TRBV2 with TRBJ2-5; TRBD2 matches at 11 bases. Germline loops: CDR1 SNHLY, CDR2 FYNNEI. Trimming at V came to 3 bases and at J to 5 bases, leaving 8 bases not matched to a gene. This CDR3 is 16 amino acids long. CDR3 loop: CASSELTSGSKETQYF. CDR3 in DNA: TGTGCCAGCAGTGAGTTAACTAGCGGGAGTAAGGAGACCCAGTACTTC.

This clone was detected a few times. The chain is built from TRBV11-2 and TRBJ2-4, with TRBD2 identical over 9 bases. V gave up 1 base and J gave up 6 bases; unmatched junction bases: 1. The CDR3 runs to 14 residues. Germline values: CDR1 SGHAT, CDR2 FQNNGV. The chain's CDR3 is CASSLGGRGNIQYF. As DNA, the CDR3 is TGTGCCAGCAGCTTAGGCGGGAGGGGAAACATTCAGTACTTC.

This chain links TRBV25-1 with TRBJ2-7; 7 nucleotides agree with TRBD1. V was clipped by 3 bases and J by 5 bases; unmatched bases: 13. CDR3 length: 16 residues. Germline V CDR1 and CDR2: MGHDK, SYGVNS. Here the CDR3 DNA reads TGTGCCAGCAGTGACACCGGGACAGCAGGACGACACGAGCAGTACTTC. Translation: CASSDTGTAGRHEQYF.

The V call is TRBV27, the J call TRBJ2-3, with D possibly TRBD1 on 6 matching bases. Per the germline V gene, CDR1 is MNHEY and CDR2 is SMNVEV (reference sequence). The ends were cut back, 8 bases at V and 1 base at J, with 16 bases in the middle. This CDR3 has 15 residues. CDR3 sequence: CASAIRGFGTDTQYF. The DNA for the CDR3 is TGTGCCAGCGCTATCAGGGGCTTCGGCACAGATACGCAGTATTTT.